This is a list of T cell receptor beta chains from one sample in a study of PD-1 blockade in mismatch repair-deficient tumors. Some clones are missing from TCRdb's copy, which holds only in-frame ones; the method was immunoSEQ multiplex PCR. This table holds about 60,000 clones, around 88% found once. The sequences come from peripheral blood, collected 52 weeks after starting pembrolizumab. These receptors came from an adult with mismatch repair-deficient cancer. The CDR3 runs from the conserved cysteine through the conserved F or W. Fields, in order: D gene, J gene, clone size, V gene, CDR3 DNA, CDR3 protein. The D gene is left open where the match is weak. Size is stated for part of the rows, as once, few or many counts, or as a class when the clone is expanded.

TRBD1,TRBJ1-4,NA,TRBV4-1,TGCGCCAGCAGCCAATACGACAGGGGGGCTGAAAAACTGTTTTTT,CASSQYDRGAEKLFF
TRBD1,TRBJ2-2,NA,TRBV7-6,TGTGCCAGCAGCTTAGGACGTGTGACAGGGGTTAACACCGGGGAGCTGTTTTTT,CASSLGRVTGVNTGELFF
NA,TRBJ1-5,once,TRBV28,TGTGCCAGCAAACTAGAGGTTCGCAATCAGCCCCAGCATTTT,CASKLEVRNQPQHF
TRBD1,TRBJ1-1,NA,TRBV25-1,TGTGCCAGCGAGGGACAGGGGGGAACTGAAGCTTTCTTT,CASEGQGGTEAFF
NA,TRBJ2-2,NA,TRBV30,TGTGCCTGTTACGTAGCGGTAGGGAACACCGGGGAGCTGTTTTTT,CACYVAVGNTGELFF
TRBD1,TRBJ2-7,NA,TRBV6-6,TGTGCCAGCAGGGCTCCGGGACAGGGGGCCTACGAGCAGTACTTC,CASRAPGQGAYEQYF
NA,TRBJ2-7,NA,TRBV29-1,TGCAGCGTTGGCAAGGGGACATCCTACGAGCAGTACTTC,CSVGKGTSYEQYF
NA,TRBJ2-2,NA,TRBV13,TGTGCCAGCAGCTTTGCGGAGATGAACACCGGGGAGCTGTTTTTT,CASSFAEMNTGELFF
NA,TRBJ1-2,once,TRBV7-2,TGTGCCAGCAGCTTAGCCCCGCGAACATATGGCTACACCTTC,CASSLAPRTYGYTF
TRBD1,TRBJ2-7,few,TRBV4-1,TGCGCCAGCAGCCCCACGGGGACAGGGGACTACGAGCAGTACTTC,CASSPTGTGDYEQYF
NA,TRBJ1-2,once,TRBV2,TGTGCCAGCAGTGAATGGTTCGCAGCTCCTTCTGGCTACACCTTC,CASSEWFAAPSGYTF
NA,TRBJ2-1,NA,TRBV6-5,TGTGCCAGCAGGCTTACAGAGAGCTCCTACAATGAGCAGTTCTTC,CASRLTESSYNEQFF
NA,TRBJ2-7,NA,TRBV11-3,TGTGCCAGCAGCTTAGGGGACTCCCGAAACGAGCAGTACTTC,CASSLGDSRNEQYF
NA,TRBJ2-5,NA,TRBV18,TGTGCCAGCTCACCACCGGGTCAAGAGACCCAGTACTTC,CASSPPGQETQYF
NA,TRBJ2-2,few,TRBV7-9,TGTGCCAGCAGCTTAGGGCGACAGTACACCGGGGAGCTGTTTTTT,CASSLGRQYTGELFF
NA,TRBJ1-4,once,TRBV25-1,TGTGCCAGCAGGGAAAAAACGTTTGAAAAACTGTTTTTT,CASREKTFEKLFF
NA,TRBJ1-1,NA,TRBV20-1,TGCAGTGCTGATACAGGGAGAAGGGCTTTCTTT,CSADTGRRAFF
NA,TRBJ2-2,NA,TRBV9,TGTGCCAGCAGCGCCCAAGGTTTGGCTCCCGCCGGGGAGCTGTTTTTT,CASSAQGLAPAGELFF
NA,TRBJ1-1,NA,TRBV4-2,TGTGCCAGCAGCCAGCTAGGGGGGTTGAACACTGAAGCTTTCTTT,CASSQLGGLNTEAFF
TRBD2,TRBJ2-1,NA,TRBV11-2,TGTGCCAGCAGCCCTAGGACTAGCGGGTTCCATGAGCAGTTCTTC,CASSPRTSGFHEQFF
TRBD2,TRBJ2-1,NA,TRBV4-3,TGCGCCAGCAGCCAAACGGGACTAGCGGGAGGGCCCATTTACAATGAGCAGTTCTTC,CASSQTGLAGGPIYNEQFF
NA,TRBJ2-3,NA,TRBV7-3,TGTGCCAGCAGCCGGGACCTCGGGGATACGCAGTATTTT,CASSRDLGDTQYF
TRBD1,TRBJ2-7,NA,TRBV11-1,TGTGCCAGCAGCACCGGACAGGGGTACGAGCAGTACTTC,CASSTGQGYEQYF
TRBD1,TRBJ1-5,NA,TRBV19,TGTGCCAGTAGTATGGGACAGGGTAATCAGCCCCAGCATTTT,CASSMGQGNQPQHF
NA,TRBJ2-5,NA,TRBV4-3,TGCGCCAGCAGCCAAGAGGGGGAGAGTGAGACCCAGTACTTC,CASSQEGESETQYF
NA,TRBJ1-2,NA,TRBV13,TGTGCCAGCAGCTTAGCCGGCAGGGTCCAAGGCTACACCTTC,CASSLAGRVQGYTF
NA,TRBJ2-1,NA,TRBV5-1,TGCGCCAGCAGCTCCGATACCCTCCATGAGCAGTTCTTC,CASSSDTLHEQFF
TRBD2,TRBJ2-5,once,TRBV27,TGTGCCAGCAGTTCCATTGGACTAGCAGAAGAGACCCAGTACTTC,CASSSIGLAEETQYF
TRBD2,TRBJ2-4,NA,TRBV14,TGTGCCAGCAGCCAAGCACATCGGGGGGACTGGCGGAACATTCAGTACTTC,CASSQAHRGDWRNIQYF
NA,TRBJ2-7,NA,TRBV30,TGTGCCTGGGCCCCGGGACATACCTACGAGCAGTACTTC,CAWAPGHTYEQYF
NA,TRBJ2-7,NA,TRBV7-9,TGTGCCAGCAGCTTTCGTGGGAGGCCGGGCGACGAGCAGTACTTC,CASSFRGRPGDEQYF
TRBD2,TRBJ2-7,once,TRBV5-1,TGCGCCAGCAGCTTGGGACTAGCGGGGCTGTACGAGCAGTACTTC,CASSLGLAGLYEQYF
NA,TRBJ1-1,NA,TRBV29-1,TGCAGCGTTAAGGGGGTCGAAGCTTTCTTT,CSVKGVEAFF
NA,TRBJ2-3,NA,TRBV15,TGTGCCACCAGCAAAGGGACGGCTAACACAGATACGCAGTATTTT,CATSKGTANTDTQYF
TRBD1,TRBJ2-1,once,TRBV18,TGTGCCAGCTCACTCGGGACAGTATACAATGAGCAGTTCTTC,CASSLGTVYNEQFF
TRBD1,TRBJ1-2,NA,TRBV6-1,TGTGCCAGCAGTGAAATGGTACAGGGGGATGGCTACACCTTC,CASSEMVQGDGYTF
NA,TRBJ2-3,NA,TRBV5-6,TGTGCCAGCAGGCTTACAGTTTGGTTTGGCACAGATACGCAGTATTTT,CASRLTVWFGTDTQYF
NA,TRBJ2-3,NA,TRBV7-2,TGTGCCAGCAGCTTACCTAGGGGGGAGGGCGGCACAGATACGCAGTATTTT,CASSLPRGEGGTDTQYF
NA,TRBJ2-3,NA,TRBV27,TGTGCCAGCAGTTTACAGGGAAATACAGCTAGCACAGATACGCAGTATTTT,CASSLQGNTASTDTQYF
NA,TRBJ2-1,NA,TRBV28,TGTGCCAGCGAACCAGGGCCCTACAATGAGCAGTTCTTC,CASEPGPYNEQFF
NA,TRBJ1-4,NA,TRBV7-8,TGTGCCAGCAGCTTTACCGACTGTGGACTGTCGTTTAATGAAAAACTGTTTTTT,CASSFTDCGLSFNEKLFF
TRBD2,TRBJ2-1,NA,TRBV11-2,TGTGCCAGCAGCCGGACTAGCGGGAGGGCCCGTAGCGTCACTGAGCAGTTCTTC,CASSRTSGRARSVTEQFF
TRBD1,TRBJ1-1,few,TRBV5-1,TGCGCCAGCAGCTTGGGGGACAGGGAAGCTTTCTTT,CASSLGDREAFF
NA,TRBJ2-1,NA,TRBV4-3,TGCGCCAGCAGCCAAGCGGTCTCTGGAGAGGGCAATGAGCAGTTCTTC,CASSQAVSGEGNEQFF
NA,TRBJ2-7,once,TRBV12-5,TGTGCTAGTGGTCTCACGTCATGGGGGAGTGAGCAGTACTTC,CASGLTSWGSEQYF